These 32 T cell receptor beta chains share one sample of origin, sequenced in a study of T-cell reconstitution after alpha-beta-depleted transplantation in children. TCRbeta library construction was performed incorporating unique molecular identifiers. MiXCR was run by TCRdb on the PCR reads, yielding one entry per CDR3 protein. The sample gives about 410,000 distinct CDR3 sequences, 20% of which show up once; 3.8% is in the top ten. Sequenced here: PBMCs from the stem cell graft donor, sampled from the stem cell graft. The receptors derive from a human donor who donated a stem cell graft to a child with acute myeloid leukemia.

This clonotype was counted between two and nine times. This chain links TRBV10-3 with TRBJ2-7, with 7 bases that match TRBD2. J gave up 5 bases and V 6 bases, and 10 bases lay outside the gene matches. This CDR3 comprises 14 residues. Germline CDR1 is ENHRY and CDR2 is SYGVKD. CDR3 in DNA: TGTGCCATCAGAGGAGGCCCGCGGGGGAACGAGCAGTACTTC. It specifies CAIRGGPRGNEQYF.

The gene calls are TRBV6-4 and TRBJ2-5; TRBD1 matches 9 bases. The V gene end was trimmed by 5 bases and the J gene end by 1 base; junction bases not matched to a gene: 14. This CDR3 is built from 18 residues. Germline CDR1 reads MRHNA; CDR2 reads SNTAGT. CDR3 residues: CASSPDRGKRDLQETQYF. The CDR3 DNA sequence: TGTGCCAGCAGTCCGGACAGGGGTAAGCGGGACCTCCAAGAGACCCAGTACTTC.

This clonotype appeared a few times. V usage is TRBV6-5 and J usage is TRBJ2-1, with TRBD2 as a possible D gene (6 bases). CDR3 length equals 18 residues. Trimming took 4 bases from V and 1 from J, leaving 20 bases between them. Germline V lookup: CDR1 MNHEY, CDR2 SVGAGI. The CDR3 nucleotides are TGTGCCAGCAGTTCCCCCGCTAGTACGGGGGTATCCTACAATGAGCAGTTCTTC. This gives the protein CASSSPASTGVSYNEQFF.

CDR3 coding DNA: TGTGCCAGCAGCTTAGGGCCCCGACAGGGAAGGGTCTACGAGCAGTACTTC. Amino acids: CASSLGPRQGRVYEQYF. The chain has TRBV7-2 and TRBJ2-7, with TRBD1 identical over 7 bases. CDR1 is SGHTA and CDR2 is FQGNSA in the germline V gene. V gave up 1 base and J gave up 3 bases; unmatched junction bases: 12. CDR3 length equals 17 residues.

This clonotype appeared many times. This chain joins TRBV20-1 and TRBJ1-4; D not resolved. The CDR3 spans 14 residues. Trimming left V 1 base short and J 3 bases short, with 9 bases between. In germline, CDR1 is DFQATT, CDR2 SNEGSKA (reference sequence). The CDR3 DNA follows: TGCAGTGCTAGAGTCCCGGGCGCTAATGAAAAACTGTTTTTT. Residues: CSARVPGANEKLFF.

This clonotype was seen many times. The chain recombines TRBV7-6 with TRBJ1-2; the match to TRBD1 covers 7 bases. CDR1 is SGHVS, CDR2 FNYEAQ, per germline. Unmatched junction bases numbered 4, after V lost 5 bases and J lost 4 bases. There are 13 residues in the CDR3. CDR3: CASSPGQSYGYTF. The CDR3 DNA sequence: TGTGCCAGCAGCCCGGGACAGTCCTATGGCTACACCTTC.

This chain connects TRBV7-2 to TRBJ1-2, with D uncertain. There are 11 residues in the CDR3. Germline V CDR1 and CDR2: SGHTA, FQGNSA. The V end was cut by 4 bases, the J end by 5 bases, with 5 bases between. CDR3 nucleotides: TGTGCCAGCAGCTCCTTTTATGGCTACACCTTC. Translated, it gives CASSSFYGYTF. Full variable domain (remainder filled in from reference TRBV7-2 and TRBJ1-2): GAGVSQSPSNKVTEKGKDVELRCDPISGHTALYWYRQSLGQGLEFLIYFQGNSAPDKSGLPSDRFSAERTGGSVSTLTIQRTQQEDSAVYLCASSSFYGYTFGSGTRLTVV.

This chain uses TRBV7-2 with TRBJ1-1, with D uncertain. V was trimmed by 0 bases and J by 2 bases, leaving 10 bases between them. Germline assignment: CDR1 SGHTA and CDR2 FQGNSA. This CDR3 has 15 residues. The CDR3 DNA reads TGTGCCAGCAGCTTAGCCCTCCCGGGCAACACTGAAGCTTTCTTT. It translates to CASSLALPGNTEAFF.

The J gene is TRBJ2-3, the V gene TRBV28; TRBD1 is a possible D gene (6 bases). Trimming shortened V by 3 bases and J by 0 bases, and 10 bases separated the two germline ends. This CDR3 is 15 amino acids long. Per germline, CDR1 MDHEN and CDR2 SYDVKM. CDR3 region: CASSFRTASTDTQYF. CDR3 nucleotide sequence: TGTGCCAGCAGTTTTCGGACAGCTAGCACAGATACGCAGTATTTT.

The CDR3 protein is CASSLGDGGSYEQYF. The CDR3 DNA reads as TGCGCCAGCAGCTTGGGGGACGGGGGATCCTACGAGCAGTACTTC. The V and J genes are TRBV5-1 and TRBJ2-7; a weak D match, TRBD2 (6 bases). The V and J ends lost 0 bases and 1 base respectively, with 11 bases between them. In germline, CDR1 is SGHRS, CDR2 YFSETQ. The CDR3 contains 15 residues.

This clonotype was observed many times. The chain has TRBV20-1 and TRBJ2-1, with D unresolved. There are 12 residues in the CDR3. V gave up 1 base and J gave up 6 bases, with 7 bases separating them. Germline V gene data show CDR1 as DFQATT and CDR2 as SNEGSKA (reference sequence). The CDR3 reads CSARARANEQFF. CDR3 bases: TGCAGTGCTAGAGCCCGGGCCAATGAGCAGTTCTTC.

The V call is TRBV6-2 or TRBV6-3, the J call TRBJ2-5, with TRBD2 matching over 9 bases. CDR3 length: 14 amino acids. Germline V CDR1 and CDR2: MNHEY, SVGEGT. Losses at the gene ends were 6 bases for V and 7 bases for J; bases not matched to a gene: 9. The DNA for the CDR3 is TGTGCCAGCAGAAAAACTAGCGGGCCAGGGACCCAGTACTTC. This translates into CASRKTSGPGTQYF.

This sequence joins TRBV27 and TRBJ1-2, with a possible D match to TRBD1 (5 bases). The V gene lost 0 bases and the J gene lost 4 bases, with 9 bases spanning the gap. The germline CDR1 and CDR2 sequences are MNHEY and SMNVEV (reference sequence). This CDR3 has 14 amino acids. The CDR3 loop is CASSLSSGGYGYTF. The CDR3 nucleotides are TGTGCCAGCAGTTTATCTTCGGGGGGCTATGGCTACACCTTC.

The J gene is TRBJ2-1, the V gene TRBV5-1; D is uncertain. Trimming took 0 bases from V and 7 from J, leaving 8 bases between them. There are 13 residues in the CDR3. The germline CDR1 and CDR2 sequences are SGHRS and YFSETQ. The CDR3: CASSLAQVNEQFF. In DNA form, the CDR3 reads TGCGCCAGCAGCTTGGCCCAGGTTAATGAGCAGTTCTTC. Together with reference TRBV5-1 and TRBJ2-1, the CDR3 gives the full variable domain: KAGVTQTPRYLIKTRGQQVTLSCSPISGHRSVSWYQQTPGQGLQFLFEYFSETQRNKGNFPGRFSGRQFSNSRSEMNVSTLELGDSALYLCASSLAQVNEQFFGPGTRLTVL.

V gene TRBV21-1 combines with J gene TRBJ2-5; no DNA check was done on the table's D call, TRBD1. TRBV21-1 is a pseudogene locus. The CDR3 has 17 amino acids. CDR3 in DNA: TGTGCCAGCAGCAAAACGCCACAGGACAGGGGTGGGGAGACCCAGTACTTC. This sequence encodes CASSKTPQDRGGETQYF.

This clonotype was recorded at least ten times. V is TRBV10-2 and J is TRBJ2-1; 16 nucleotides agree with TRBD2. The CDR3 consists of 15 residues. Germline CDR1 is WSHSY and CDR2 is SAAADI. J lost 8 bases, V lost 6 bases, and 4 bases had no gene match. The CDR3 region is CASRGTSGRAHEQFF. The CDR3 DNA reads as TGCGCCAGCAGAGGGACTAGCGGGAGGGCCCATGAGCAGTTCTTC.

This chain joins TRBV10-3 and TRBJ1-5; TRBD1 agrees at 11 bases. The CDR3 spans 18 residues. Germline V gives CDR1 ENHRY, CDR2 SYGVKD. The V segment lost 2 bases and the J segment 6 bases; nucleotides outside the gene matches: 12. CDR3 amino acids: CAISEPPLGTGGSQPQHF. The CDR3 nucleotides read TGTGCCATCAGTGAGCCCCCTCTTGGGACAGGGGGGAGTCAGCCCCAGCATTTT.

The gene calls are TRBV11-3 and TRBJ2-1, with D perhaps TRBD2 (5 bases). The CDR3 is 14 residues long. Per the germline V gene, CDR1 is SGHNT and CDR2 is YENEEA. The ends were cut back, 5 bases at V and 9 bases at J, with 17 bases in the middle. CDR3 nucleotide sequence: TGTGCCAGCAGCGATAGAGGGCAGCATGTTGAGCAGTTCTTC. Residues: CASSDRGQHVEQFF.

The chain recombines TRBV4-2 with TRBJ1-5; 10 bases match TRBD1. CDR3 size: 19 residues. Germline V lookup: CDR1 LGHNA, CDR2 YNFKEQ. Unmatched junction bases numbered 11, after V lost 3 bases and J lost 0 bases. The chain's CDR3 is CASSQGWTGGQISNQPQHF. The CDR3 DNA reads TGTGCCAGCAGCCAGGGATGGACAGGGGGACAGATTAGCAATCAGCCCCAGCATTTT.

This chain uses TRBV5-1 with TRBJ1-4, with 8 positions matching TRBD1. V lost 5 bases to trimming and J lost 7 bases; unmatched junction nucleotides: 10. Germline V lookup: CDR1 SGHRS, CDR2 YFSETQ. The CDR3 is 15 amino acids. The CDR3 DNA sequence: TGCGCCAGCAGTAAAAAGGACAGGGTTGCTGAAAAACTGTTTTTT. Translated: CASSKKDRVAEKLFF.

The chain links TRBV27 to TRBJ2-7; D tentatively reads TRBD1 or TRBD2 (6 bases each). Trimming removed 4 bases from V and 5 bases from J, with 12 bases in between. The germline gives CDR1 MNHEY, CDR2 SMNVEV (reference sequence). CDR3 size: 13 residues. The CDR3 sequence: CASSSEGVHEQYF. The CDR3 DNA follows: TGTGCCAGCAGTTCGGAGGGGGTCCACGAGCAGTACTTC.

This clonotype was picked up a small number of times. The chain combines TRBV20-1 with TRBJ1-1; D call uncertain. CDR1 and CDR2 from the germline V gene are DFQATT and SNEGSKA (reference sequence). The V gene lost 3 bases and the J gene lost 0 bases, with 5 bases spanning the gap. The CDR3 loop spans 12 amino acids. As DNA, the CDR3 is TGCAGTGCTAGTCGGGTGAACACTGAAGCTTTCTTT. Its protein is CSASRVNTEAFF.

The chain links TRBV7-2 to TRBJ2-2; D may be TRBD1 (6 bases). CDR1 is SGHTA and CDR2 is FQGNSA in the germline V gene. This CDR3 comprises 16 residues. Trimming cost V 1 base and J 4 bases, with 13 bases left between them. CDR3 amino acids: CASSLVYRVGTGELFF. The CDR3 coding sequence is TGTGCCAGCAGCTTAGTGTACAGGGTCGGCACCGGGGAGCTGTTTTTT.

This sequence joins TRBV20-1 and TRBJ2-4; TRBD2 aligns across 11 bases. J was trimmed by 1 base and V by 5 bases; bases with no gene match: 4. This CDR3 has 15 residues. Germline V gives CDR1 DFQATT, CDR2 SNEGSKA (reference sequence). CDR3: CSAYGTSGAKNIQYF. In DNA form, the CDR3 reads TGCAGTGCTTACGGGACTAGCGGCGCCAAAAACATTCAGTACTTC.

This clonotype has a handful of counts. This chain connects TRBV5-5 to TRBJ1-5; D call uncertain. There are 14 residues in the CDR3. Germline loops: CDR1 SGHKS, CDR2 YYEKEE (reference sequence). The V end was cut by 0 bases, the J end by 7 bases, with 11 bases between. CDR3 DNA sequence: TGTGCCAGCAGCTTGGAGGGTGCGAAACAGCCCCAGCATTTT. It translates to CASSLEGAKQPQHF. The full variable domain, in which reference TRBV5-5 and TRBJ1-5 provide the parts outside the CDR3, is DAGVTQSPTHLIKTRGQQVTLRCSPISGHKSVSWYQQVLGQGPQFIFQYYEKEERGRGNFPDRFSARQFPNYSSELNVNALLLGDSALYLCASSLEGAKQPQHFGDGTRLSIL.

This clonotype was seen a few times. V and J are TRBV7-6 and TRBJ2-1; D uncertain. V gave up 3 bases and J gave up 4 bases, with 19 bases separating them. The CDR3 runs 17 residues. Germline values: CDR1 SGHVS, CDR2 FNYEAQ. Written as DNA, the CDR3 is TGTGCCAGCAGCTTCTTCCTCGGGTCTCCACCATACAATGAGCAGTTCTTC. Encoded protein: CASSFFLGSPPYNEQFF. Drawing the rest from reference TRBV7-6 and TRBJ2-1, the complete variable domain is GAGVSQSPRYKVTKRGQDVALRCDPISGHVSLYWYRQALGQGPEFLTYFNYEAQQDKSGLPNDRFSAERPEGSISTLTIQRTEQRDSAMYRCASSFFLGSPPYNEQFFGPGTRLTVL.

The chain links TRBV7-9 to TRBJ2-3; TRBD1 matches at 7 bases. Germline assignment: CDR1 SEHNR and CDR2 FQNEAQ (reference sequence). This CDR3 region has 15 residues. Trimming cost V 2 bases and J 0 bases; bases outside gene matches: 2. Here the CDR3 reads CASSLLTGSTDTQYF. CDR3 sequence (DNA): TGTGCCAGCAGCTTACTGACAGGGAGCACAGATACGCAGTATTTT.

The sample holds many counts of this clonotype. The chain combines TRBV12-3 or TRBV12-4 with TRBJ2-1, with 9 bases lining up with TRBD2. The trim removed 6 bases at V and 4 bases at J, leaving 7 bases unmatched. The CDR3 consists of 15 residues. Here the CDR3 DNA reads TGTGCCAGCAGCGATAGCGGGAGAGGGTACAATGAGCAGTTCTTC. Translation: CASSDSGRGYNEQFF.

This clonotype was counted between two and nine times. The chain has TRBV12-3 or TRBV12-4 and TRBJ2-5, with TRBD2 matching 10 bases. The CDR3 extends over 13 amino acids. V lost 6 bases to trimming and J lost 5 bases; unmatched junction nucleotides: 3. The CDR3 region is CASRGLARETQYF. The CDR3 DNA is TGTGCCAGCAGGGGACTAGCGAGGGAGACCCAGTACTTC.

This chain connects TRBV6-5 to TRBJ2-1, with 8 nucleotides matching TRBD2. The CDR3 runs 16 residues. Germline V lookup: CDR1 MNHEY, CDR2 SVGAGI. After removal of 0 bases from V and 3 bases from J, the junction contained 4 bases not matched to a gene. The CDR3 spells CASSYSGLAIYNEQFF. The CDR3 nucleotides are TGTGCCAGCAGTTACTCAGGACTAGCTATCTACAATGAGCAGTTCTTC.

The chain has TRBV12-3 or TRBV12-4 and TRBJ2-3; D ambiguous. V was clipped by 5 bases and J by 2 bases, with 11 bases between them. The CDR3 sequence is 14 residues long. The CDR3 loop reads CASSASGTTDTQYF. The CDR3 bases are TGTGCCAGCAGTGCCTCTGGTACCACAGATACGCAGTATTTT.

This clonotype has at least ten counts. The chain has TRBV25-1 and TRBJ2-1; 8 nucleotides line up with TRBD2. Germline CDR1 is MGHDK and CDR2 is SYGVNS. This CDR3 comprises 14 residues. J was trimmed by 7 bases and V by 3 bases; bases with no gene match: 5. The CDR3 nucleotides are TGTGCCAGCAGTGAGCCGGGAGGGCCTAATGAGCAGTTCTTC. This sequence encodes CASSEPGGPNEQFF.